Below are 29 T cell receptor beta chains sequenced from a single sample in a study of tumor-infiltrating lymphocytes in primary liver carcinoma (TCRdb year 2017). Blood RNA was extracted from unsorted whole blood with TRIzol reagent; germline DNA came from the DNeasy Blood & Tissue kit. Instrument on record: Illumina HiSeq 2500. Using a constant-region primer and ProtoScript II reverse transcriptase, TCRbeta-specific cDNA was reverse-transcribed from 500 ng total RNA. TCRbeta libraries were built with three nested multiplex PCR rounds, a slightly modified ARM-PCR procedure. Each of the first two PCR rounds ran for approximately 10 cycles using multiplex TRBV1-TRBV30 forward primers together with a Cbeta reverse primer. TCRdb handled the public reads itself, with Q25 trimming in fastp and clone calling in MiXCR, and kept productive beta chains. Each record represents a unique CDR3 protein, reported with the most common genes and DNA among its rows. The sample table shows 330,000 or so distinct CDR3 sequences, and approximately 64% are seen once. The ten largest account for 5% to 6.5% of the sample.

The specimen sequenced was peripheral blood. The receptors originated from a middle-aged man with primary liver carcinoma and hepatitis B virus infection.

This chain joins TRBV5-6 and TRBJ2-7, with TRBD2 matching over 8 bases. Germline V gene data show CDR1 as SGHDT and CDR2 as YYEEEE. The CDR3 totals 19 residues. Losses at the gene ends were 6 bases for V and 3 bases for J; bases not matched to a gene: 23. The CDR3 DNA reads TGTGCCAGCACCGACCTGACCGGGACTAGTGGGAGGTACAGCTACGAGCAGTACTTC. Its protein product is CASTDLTGTSGRYSYEQYF.

In the case of this clonotype: One junction end does not reproduce the germline sequence, and a read error may be involved. J is TRBJ2-5 and V is TRBV11-2, with TRBD2 matching over 10 bases. Germline V gene lookup returns CDR1 SGHAT and CDR2 FQNNGV. This CDR3 contains 17 residues. CDR3 in DNA: TGTGCCAGCAGCATAGAGGGAGGGACTAGCGCGGCAGAGACCCAGTACTTC. Translated, it gives CASSIEGGTSAAETQYF.

This clonotype was seen ten or more times. The V gene is TRBV5-1, the J gene TRBJ1-5; D gene uncertain. Per germline, CDR1 SGHRS and CDR2 YFSETQ. The CDR3 is 17 amino acids. V lost 3 bases, J lost 1 base, and 17 bases lay in between. CDR3 residues: CASSSVGSRGSNQPQHF. CDR3 DNA sequence: TGCGCCAGCAGCTCCGTGGGTTCGCGGGGAAGCAATCAGCCCCAGCATTTT.

Comment on this clonotype: Sequence at one end of the junction differs from germline and may be a read error. The chain uses TRBV6-6 and TRBJ1-5; no definite D call. The CDR3 runs 15 residues. Germline CDR1 MNHNY, CDR2 SVGAGI (reference sequence). CDR3 DNA: TGTACCAGCAGGTCTTTAGGCAGGCGTGACCAGCCCCAGCATTTT. It encodes CTSRSLGRRDQPQHF.

Remarks on this clonotype: An end of the junction does not agree with germline; a read error may underlie this. This sequence joins TRBV6-1 and TRBJ2-5; maybe TRBD2 (6 bases). Per germline, CDR1 MNHNS and CDR2 SASEGT. The CDR3 totals 13 residues. In DNA, the CDR3 is TGTGCTAGCAGTGAGTGGGAGGCGGAGACCCAGTACTTC. It yields the protein CASSEWEAETQYF.

Details on this clonotype: One base away lies a much larger clone, so this may be a sequencing read error. The chain employs TRBV6-5 and TRBJ2-1, with D possibly being TRBD2 (5 bases). V lost 5 bases and J lost 10, with 15 bases in between. The V gene's germline CDR1 is MNHEY and CDR2 SVGAGI. CDR3 length: 13 residues. The CDR3 loop is CASSREWIGEQFF. The CDR3 DNA follows: TGTGCCAGCAGTCGGGAATGGATAGGAGAGCAGTTCTTC.

This clonotype appeared many times. The chain uses TRBV4-1 and TRBJ1-1; unclear D gene. Trimming took off 0 bases at V and 0 bases at J, with 5 bases between the two ends. Germline V gene sequence: CDR1 MGHRA, CDR2 YSYEKL. The CDR3 contains 14 residues. The CDR3, as DNA: TGCGCCAGCAGCCAAGAAGGTCTGAACACTGAAGCTTTCTTT. Its protein is CASSQEGLNTEAFF.

The chain has TRBV11-2 and TRBJ2-1, with D possibly matching TRBD1 (6 bases). The V end lost 7 bases, the J end lost 13 bases, and 23 bases lay between the germline ends. Germline V CDR1 and CDR2: SGHAT, FQNNGV. The CDR3 runs to 14 residues. Here the CDR3 DNA reads TGTGCCAGCACTCAGTGGGGGCAGGGCAATGGACAGTTCTTC. Amino acids: CASTQWGQGNGQFF.

As regards this clonotype: The CDR3 does not close with the conserved phenylalanine or tryptophan, likely indicating a read error. This sequence joins TRBV6-5 and TRBJ1-1, with 11 nucleotides matching TRBD1. The CDR3 runs 18 residues. Per germline, CDR1 MNHEY and CDR2 SVGAGI. V lost 0 bases, J lost 3 bases, and 9 bases stayed unmatched. DNA of the CDR3: TGTGCCAGCAGTTACTCGGATGGACAGGGGGCAGTTTACACTGAAGCTTTCTAT. Translating it yields CASSYSDGQGAVYTEAFY.

This clonotype was seen only once. The germline gene is not matched at one end of the junction; a read error may be the cause. The chain carries TRBV6-4 and TRBJ2-1, with 9 bases identical to TRBD2. Germline CDR1 reads MRHNA; CDR2 reads SNTAGT. This CDR3 has 15 amino acids. This CDR3 reads CASGELAGSYNEQFF. The CDR3 nucleotides are TGTGCCAGCGGTGAACTAGCGGGTTCCTACAATGAGCAGTTCTTC.

This clonotype was recorded only once. The chain combines TRBV11-2 with TRBJ2-7, with 10 positions matching TRBD2. In germline, CDR1 is SGHAT, CDR2 FQNNGV. The CDR3 runs 16 residues. Germline trimming cut 1 base from V and 7 bases from J; bases unmatched to any gene: 10. The CDR3 sequence: CASSLAPGLASNEQYF. The CDR3 DNA sequence: TGTGCCAGCAGCTTAGCTCCGGGACTAGCGTCCAATGAGCAGTACTTC.

The V and J genes are TRBV25-1 and TRBJ1-1; the D is unclear. This CDR3 region has 13 residues. Trimming shortened V by 6 bases and J by 1 base, and 9 bases separated the two germline ends. Per the germline V gene, CDR1 is MGHDK and CDR2 is SYGVNS. The chain's CDR3 is CASRPTANTEAFF. The CDR3 DNA is TGTGCCAGCAGGCCTACAGCGAACACTGAAGCTTTCTTT. Full variable domain (missing parts from reference TRBV25-1 and TRBJ1-1): EADIYQTPRYLVIGTGKKITLECSQTMGHDKMYWYQQDPGMELHLIHYSYGVNSTEKGDLSSESTVSRIRTEHFPLTLESARPSHTSQYLCASRPTANTEAFFGQGTRLTVV.

This clonotype was recorded only once. The chain joins TRBV19 to TRBJ1-1; D not certain. Germline loops: CDR1 LNHDA, CDR2 SQIVND (reference sequence). The CDR3 loop spans 13 amino acids. V was clipped by 5 bases and J by 6 bases, with 13 bases between them. In DNA form, the CDR3 reads TGTGCCAGTAGTTTAACAGTGACTTCTGAAGCTTTCTTT. Amino acids: CASSLTVTSEAFF.

As for this clonotype: A much larger clone differs from this one at a single base, so this may be a read error. CDR3 residues: CTSSARLAGVSDTQYF. The CDR3 DNA is TGCACCAGCAGCGCTAGACTAGCGGGAGTATCAGATACGCAGTATTTT. The chain links TRBV4-3 to TRBJ2-3, with 12 bases that match TRBD2. Looked up from germline, CDR1 is LGHNA and CDR2 is YSLEER. The CDR3 has 16 amino acids.

A note on this clonotype: A much larger clone lies a single base off, so this may be a read error. The rearrangement links TRBV6-1 to TRBJ2-2, with D perhaps TRBD1 (5 bases). Germline lookup yields CDR1 MNHNS and CDR2 SASEGT. This CDR3 is 14 amino acids long. The CDR3 nucleotides read TGTGCCAGCAGACGGACACCGAACGCCGGGGAGCTGTTTTTT. Its protein product is CASRRTPNAGELFF.

The chain carries TRBV11-2 and TRBJ1-2; D is possibly TRBD1 (6 bases). The CDR3 loop spans 15 amino acids. Trimming removed 7 bases at V and 4 bases at J, with 19 bases between. The germline CDR1 and CDR2 sequences are SGHAT and FQNNGV. The CDR3 sequence is CASTFTGQASYGYTF. DNA of the CDR3: TGTGCCAGCACCTTTACAGGGCAGGCTAGCTATGGCTACACCTTC.

Concerning this clonotype itself: This may be a read error: a much more frequent sequence differs by one nucleotide. J is TRBJ2-5 and V is TRBV6-1, with D uncertain. The ends were cut back, 7 bases at V and 8 bases at J, with 26 bases in the middle. Germline CDR1 and CDR2: MNHNS and SASEGT. The CDR3 length is 16 residues. CDR3 region: CASKVSALLSLDTQYF. CDR3 coding DNA: TGTGCCAGCAAGGTTTCGGCCCTGTTGAGTTTGGATACCCAGTACTTC.

J is TRBJ2-1 and V is TRBV10-3; a possible D gene is TRBD1 (5 bases). Germline assignment: CDR1 ENHRY and CDR2 SYGVKD. The CDR3 covers 11 residues. V was trimmed by 7 bases and J by 8 bases, leaving 9 bases between them. The CDR3 is CAINQGDEQFF. The CDR3, as DNA: TGTGCCATCAATCAGGGTGATGAGCAGTTCTTC.

A note on this clonotype: Mismatch with germline at one junction end may stem from a read error. The rearrangement links TRBV24-1 to TRBJ2-6; a weak D match, TRBD1 (5 bases). CDR1 is KGHDR, CDR2 SFDVKD, per germline. The CDR3 runs 17 residues. Here the CDR3 DNA reads TGTGCCACCAGTGACCCTGCAGGCCGCTCTGGGGCCAAGGTCCTGACCTTC. Amino acids: CATSDPAGRSGAKVLTF.

This rearrangement joins TRBV6-6 to TRBJ2-7; 10 bases match TRBD2. CDR3 length equals 14 residues. The ends lost 5 bases at V and 1 base at J; junction bases unmatched: 2. CDR1 and CDR2 (germline): MNHNY, SVGAGI (reference sequence). CDR3 nucleotide sequence: TGTGCCAGCAGTGGGACTAGCGTTTCCTACGAGCAGTACTTC. Translation: CASSGTSVSYEQYF.

Concerning this clonotype itself: One end of the junction is discordant with germline, which a read error may explain. The V and J genes are TRBV11-2 and TRBJ2-5, with a possible D match to TRBD2 (5 bases). The CDR3 is 15 residues long. CDR1 is SGHAT and CDR2 is FQNNGV in the germline V gene. The CDR3 sequence is CASSRGPTSGETQHF. Here the CDR3 DNA reads TGTGCCAGCAGCCGTGGCCCCACTAGTGGGGAGACCCAGCACTTT.

Concerning this clonotype: Mismatch with germline at one junction end may stem from a read error. This chain joins TRBV11-2 and TRBJ2-1; perhaps D is TRBD1 or TRBD2 (5 bases each). The CDR3 length is 15 residues. Germline-derived CDR1 and CDR2 are SGHAT and FQNNGV. The CDR3 protein is CASSISGTSYNKQFF. As DNA, the CDR3 is TGTGCCAGCAGCATTAGTGGGACCTCCTACAATAAGCAGTTCTTC.

Concerning this clonotype itself: A single base separates this from a much larger clone, so it may be a read error. V and J are TRBV5-6 and TRBJ1-2, with a weak D call TRBD1 (5 bases). Germline V gene data show CDR1 as SGHDT and CDR2 as YYEEEE. The CDR3 covers 14 residues. Trimming removed 10 bases from V and 7 bases from J, with 23 bases in between. The CDR3 sequence is CAFLPGRGHCGYTF. CDR3 DNA: TGTGCCTTCCTCCCCGGTCGGGGCCATTGTGGCTACACCTTC.

In its sample, this clonotype was seen many times. The CDR3 is CASIISRTGIHGYTF. CDR3 coding DNA: TGTGCCAGCATTATATCCCGGACAGGGATCCATGGCTACACCTTC. The rearrangement links TRBV6-1 to TRBJ1-2; TRBD1 agrees at 8 bases. This CDR3 spans 15 amino acids. J lost 6 bases, V lost 7 bases, and 13 bases had no gene match. Per the germline V gene, CDR1 is MNHNS and CDR2 is SASEGT.

In this sample, this clonotype turned up many times. The chain uses TRBV6-2 or TRBV6-3 and TRBJ1-1, with D possibly being TRBD1 (5 bases). Trimming left V 6 bases short and J 4 bases short, with 18 bases between. CDR1 and CDR2 from the germline V gene are MNHEY and SVGEGT. This CDR3 is built from 15 residues. Written as DNA, the CDR3 is TGTGCCAGCAGGTCCGGTGGACATCGGACCACTGAAGCTTTCTTT. Protein: CASRSGGHRTTEAFF.

This clonotype was found many times. The chain uses TRBV11-1 and TRBJ2-7, with TRBD2 identical over 7 bases. The CDR3 contains 14 residues. J gave up 5 bases and V 0 bases, and 4 bases lay outside the gene matches. The germline V gene has CDR1 SGHAT and CDR2 FQDESV (reference sequence). CDR3: CASSLAGGPHEQYF. CDR3 DNA: TGTGCCAGCAGCTTAGCGGGAGGGCCCCACGAGCAGTACTTC.

In this sample, this clonotype turned up a few times. The chain carries TRBV12-5 and TRBJ2-2; D not resolved. Germline V gene lookup returns CDR1 LGHNT and CDR2 FRNRAP. CDR3 length: 13 residues. V dropped 2 bases and J dropped 6 bases, with 7 bases sitting between them. CDR3 protein: CASGLWGSGELFF. CDR3 nucleotide sequence: TGTGCTAGTGGTTTGTGGGGATCCGGGGAGCTGTTTTTT.

Regarding this clonotype: This may be a read error: a much more frequent sequence differs by one nucleotide. The chain combines TRBV6-5 with TRBJ1-1; D not certain. CDR3 length: 12 amino acids. Germline CDR1 is MNHEY and CDR2 is SVGAGI. The CDR3 nucleotides read TGTTCCAGCAAGGCTGGTAACACTGAAGCTTTCTTT. Protein sequence: CSSKAGNTEAFF.

The V and J genes are TRBV6-2 or TRBV6-3 and TRBJ2-4; D may be TRBD2 (6 bases). V shed 4 bases and J shed 9 bases, with 16 bases lying between them. The CDR3 sequence is 14 residues long. Per germline, CDR1 MNHEY and CDR2 SVGEGT. CDR3 residues: CASSLELAISIQYF. CDR3 bases: TGTGCCAGCAGTTTGGAACTAGCCATAAGCATTCAGTACTTC.